One sample yielded the 7 T cell receptor beta chains listed below, sequenced in a study of control samples from healthy donors and cancer patients. Method: immunoSEQ multiplex PCR; TCRdb's copy keeps in-frame clones and lacks some. Among 150,000 to 200,000 clones, 85% to 95% were seen once, and the ten largest hold about 1.5%. The sample was blood. The receptors were sampled from a woman aged 18-29 years in good health.

CDR3 DNA sequence: TGTGCCAGCAGCTTGAGGGGCGCGGGTCAGCCCCAGCATTTT. Its protein is CASSLRGAGQPQHF. The chain links TRBV7-2 to TRBJ1-5, with D perhaps matching TRBD1 (5 bases). There are 14 residues in the CDR3. Germline CDR1 and CDR2: SGHTA and FQGNSA. Trimming shortened V by 3 bases and J by 6 bases, and 12 bases separated the two germline ends.

The genes are TRBV2 and TRBJ1-4; 10 nucleotides align to TRBD1. Losses at the gene ends were 4 bases for V and 8 bases for J; bases not matched to a gene: 4. This CDR3 has 14 residues. Germline V gives CDR1 SNHLY, CDR2 FYNNEI. CDR3 sequence (DNA): TGTGCCAGCAGTGGGACAGGGGGAAGAGAAAAACTGTTTTTT. Encoded protein: CASSGTGGREKLFF.

Here the CDR3 reads CASSSRQDNSPLHF. The CDR3 DNA reads TGCGCCAGCAGCTCCCGACAGGACAATTCACCCCTCCACTTT. V gene TRBV5-1 combines with J gene TRBJ1-6; maybe TRBD1 (6 bases). V was pared by 3 bases and J by 7 bases, with 11 bases between. Germline assignment: CDR1 SGHRS and CDR2 YFSETQ. The CDR3 is made up of 14 amino acids.

This clone appeared once. The CDR3 reads CASSDRTSGSYNEQFF. The CDR3 region has the DNA TGTGCCAGCAGCGACCGTACTAGCGGCTCCTACAATGAGCAGTTCTTC. The chain recombines TRBV9 with TRBJ2-1; 8 nucleotides align to TRBD2. Trimming at V came to 3 bases and at J to 0 bases, leaving 5 bases not matched to a gene. The CDR3 runs 16 residues. CDR1 and CDR2 from the germline V gene are SGDLS and YYNGEE. Together with reference TRBV9 and TRBJ2-1, the CDR3 gives the full variable domain: DSGVTQTPKHLITATGQRVTLRCSPRSGDLSVYWYQQSLDQGLQFLIQYYNGEERAKGNILERFSAQQFPDLHSELNLSSLELGDSALYFCASSDRTSGSYNEQFFGPGTRLTVL.

This rearrangement joins TRBV5-4 to TRBJ2-3, with D unclear. This CDR3 spans 14 amino acids. With 4 bases removed from V and 2 bases from J, the gap between germline ends came to 11 bases. The germline gives CDR1 SGHNT, CDR2 YYREEE (reference sequence). The CDR3 is CASSPAGLTDTQYF. CDR3 in DNA: TGTGCCAGCAGCCCGGCTGGCCTCACAGATACGCAGTATTTT.

The chain uses TRBV15 and TRBJ1-2; TRBD1 is a possible D gene (6 bases). Trimming took 4 bases from V and 3 from J, leaving 18 bases between them. This CDR3 contains 16 residues. Germline CDR1 and CDR2: LNHNV and YYDKDF (reference sequence). The CDR3 is CATSIEAGAFDYGYTF. The CDR3 DNA reads as TGTGCCACCAGCATTGAGGCAGGGGCGTTCGACTATGGCTACACCTTC.

CDR3 coding DNA: TGCAGTGCTAGTGCTTACAATGAGCAGTTCTTC. Translation: CSASAYNEQFF. J is TRBJ2-1 and V is TRBV20-1; no definite D call. Germline V gene lookup returns CDR1 DFQATT and CDR2 SNEGSKA (reference sequence). The length of the CDR3 is 11 residues. V dropped 3 bases and J dropped 4 bases, with 4 bases sitting between them.